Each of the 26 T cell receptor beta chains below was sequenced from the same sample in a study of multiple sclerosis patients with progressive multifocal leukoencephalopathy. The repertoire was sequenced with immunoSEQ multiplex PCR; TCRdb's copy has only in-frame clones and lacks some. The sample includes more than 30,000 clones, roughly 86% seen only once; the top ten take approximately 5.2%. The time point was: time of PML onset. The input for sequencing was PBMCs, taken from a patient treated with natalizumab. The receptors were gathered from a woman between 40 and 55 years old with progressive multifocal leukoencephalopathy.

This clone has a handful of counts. The CDR3 coding sequence is TGTGCCAGCAGCTTAAAGGCAGGGGGTACTGAAGCTTTCTTT. Protein product: CASSLKAGGTEAFF. The V and J genes are TRBV7-2 and TRBJ1-1; 7 nucleotides align to TRBD1. V dropped 2 bases and J dropped 5; count of bases not matched to a gene: 5. CDR1 SGHTA and CDR2 FQGNSA come from the germline V gene. The CDR3 totals 14 residues.

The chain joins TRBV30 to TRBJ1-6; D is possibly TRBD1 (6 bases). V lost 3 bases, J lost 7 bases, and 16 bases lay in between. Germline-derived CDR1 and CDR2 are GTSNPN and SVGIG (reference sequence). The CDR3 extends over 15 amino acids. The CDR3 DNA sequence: TGTGCCTGGAGCCGAGTGACAGGTTTGAATTCACCCCTCCACTTT. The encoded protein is CAWSRVTGLNSPLHF.

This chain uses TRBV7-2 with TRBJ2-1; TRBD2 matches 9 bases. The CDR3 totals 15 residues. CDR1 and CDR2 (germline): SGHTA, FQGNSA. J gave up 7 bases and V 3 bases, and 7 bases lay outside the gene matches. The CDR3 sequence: CASSFTGTSKNEQFF. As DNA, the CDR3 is TGTGCCAGCAGCTTTACCGGGACTAGCAAGAATGAGCAGTTCTTC.

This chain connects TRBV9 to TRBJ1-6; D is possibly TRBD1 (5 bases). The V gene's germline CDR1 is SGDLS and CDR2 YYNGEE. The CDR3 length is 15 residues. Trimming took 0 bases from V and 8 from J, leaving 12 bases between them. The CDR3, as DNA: TGTGCCAGCAGCGTAGCCGGGACGCCGGATTCACCCCTCCACTTT. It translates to CASSVAGTPDSPLHF.

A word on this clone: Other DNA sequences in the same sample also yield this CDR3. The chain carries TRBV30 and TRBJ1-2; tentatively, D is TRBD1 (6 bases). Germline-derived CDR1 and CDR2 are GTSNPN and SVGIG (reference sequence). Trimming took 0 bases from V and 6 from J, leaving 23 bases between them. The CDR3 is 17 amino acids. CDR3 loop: CAWSVLIGGASGDGYTF. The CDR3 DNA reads TGTGCCTGGAGTGTACTGATCGGGGGCGCGTCGGGGGATGGCTACACCTTC.

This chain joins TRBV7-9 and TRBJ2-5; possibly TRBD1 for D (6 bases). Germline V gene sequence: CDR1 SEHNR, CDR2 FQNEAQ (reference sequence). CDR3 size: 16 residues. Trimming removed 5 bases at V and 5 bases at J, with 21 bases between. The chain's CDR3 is CASSRNRVGARETQYF. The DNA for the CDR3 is TGTGCCAGCAGCCGAAACAGGGTAGGGGCACGGGAGACCCAGTACTTC.

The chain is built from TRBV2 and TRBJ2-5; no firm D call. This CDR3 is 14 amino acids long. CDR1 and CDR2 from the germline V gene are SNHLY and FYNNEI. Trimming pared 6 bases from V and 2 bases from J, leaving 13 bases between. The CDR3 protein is CASRGLPGQETQYF. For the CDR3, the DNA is TGTGCCAGCAGGGGTTTACCAGGTCAAGAGACCCAGTACTTC.

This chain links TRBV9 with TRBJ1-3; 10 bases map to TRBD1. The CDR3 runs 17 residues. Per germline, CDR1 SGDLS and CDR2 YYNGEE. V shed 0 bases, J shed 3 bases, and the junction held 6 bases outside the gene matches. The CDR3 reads CASSVAAGTGDGNTIYF. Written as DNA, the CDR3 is TGTGCCAGCAGCGTAGCGGCCGGGACAGGGGATGGAAACACCATATATTTT.

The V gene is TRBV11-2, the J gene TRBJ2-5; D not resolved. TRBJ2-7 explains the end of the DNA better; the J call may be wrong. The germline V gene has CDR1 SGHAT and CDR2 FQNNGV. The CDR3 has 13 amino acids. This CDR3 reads CASSPGPSYEQYF. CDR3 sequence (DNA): TGTGCCAGCAGCCCCGGGCCCTCCTACGAGCAGTACTTC.

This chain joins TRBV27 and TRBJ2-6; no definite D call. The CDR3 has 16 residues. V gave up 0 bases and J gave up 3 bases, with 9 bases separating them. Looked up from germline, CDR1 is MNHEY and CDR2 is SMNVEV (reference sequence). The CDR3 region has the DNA TGTGCCAGCAGTTTATCGGTAAGGGTTGGGGCCAACGTCCTGACTTTC. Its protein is CASSLSVRVGANVLTF.

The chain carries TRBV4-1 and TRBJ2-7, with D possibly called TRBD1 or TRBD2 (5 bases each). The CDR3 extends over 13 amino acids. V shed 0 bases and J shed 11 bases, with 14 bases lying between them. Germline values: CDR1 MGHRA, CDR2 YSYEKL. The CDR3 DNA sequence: TGCGCCAGCAGCCAAGATACCGCGAGGGGAAAGTACTTC. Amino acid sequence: CASSQDTARGKYF.

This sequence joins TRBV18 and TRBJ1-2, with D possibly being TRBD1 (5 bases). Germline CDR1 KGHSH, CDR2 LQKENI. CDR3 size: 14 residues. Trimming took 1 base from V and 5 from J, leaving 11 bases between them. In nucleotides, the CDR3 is TGTGCCAGCTCACCACTGGGGGAACCTTATGGCTACACCTTC. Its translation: CASSPLGEPYGYTF.

The DNA for the CDR3 is TGTGCCAGCAGCGAGGGGGTCACTAATGAAAAACTGTTTTTT. Its translation: CASSEGVTNEKLFF. The chain uses TRBV9 and TRBJ1-4, with D possibly TRBD1 on 6 matching bases. Germline CDR1 and CDR2: SGDLS and YYNGEE. This CDR3 is 14 amino acids long. Trimming left V 3 bases short and J 2 bases short, with 8 bases between.

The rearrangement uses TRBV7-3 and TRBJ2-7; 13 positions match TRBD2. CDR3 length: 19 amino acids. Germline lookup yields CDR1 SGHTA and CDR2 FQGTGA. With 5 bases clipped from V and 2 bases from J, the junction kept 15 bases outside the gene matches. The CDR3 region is CASSPGGRGTSGIPYEQYF. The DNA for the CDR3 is TGTGCCAGCAGCCCCGGGGGCCGTGGGACTAGCGGGATCCCCTACGAGCAGTACTTC.

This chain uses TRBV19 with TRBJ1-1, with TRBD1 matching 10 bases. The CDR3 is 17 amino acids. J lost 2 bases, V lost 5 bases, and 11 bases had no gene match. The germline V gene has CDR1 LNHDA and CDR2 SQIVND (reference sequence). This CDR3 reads CASSHLGTGATNTEAFF. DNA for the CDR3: TGTGCCAGTAGTCACCTTGGGACAGGGGCTACCAACACTGAAGCTTTCTTT.

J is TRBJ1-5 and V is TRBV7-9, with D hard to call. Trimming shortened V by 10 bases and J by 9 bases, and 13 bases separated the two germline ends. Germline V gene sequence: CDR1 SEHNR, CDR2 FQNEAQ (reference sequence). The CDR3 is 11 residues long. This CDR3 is CATREVPPQHF. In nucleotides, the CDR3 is TGTGCCACGAGGGAGGTGCCGCCCCAGCATTTT.

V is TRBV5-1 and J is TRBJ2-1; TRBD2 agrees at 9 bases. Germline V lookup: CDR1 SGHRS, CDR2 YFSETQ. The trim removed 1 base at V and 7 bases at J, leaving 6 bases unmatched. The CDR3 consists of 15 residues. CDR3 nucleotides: TGCGCCAGCAGCTTGACTGGCGGGGGGGCGAATGAGCAGTTCTTC. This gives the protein CASSLTGGGANEQFF.

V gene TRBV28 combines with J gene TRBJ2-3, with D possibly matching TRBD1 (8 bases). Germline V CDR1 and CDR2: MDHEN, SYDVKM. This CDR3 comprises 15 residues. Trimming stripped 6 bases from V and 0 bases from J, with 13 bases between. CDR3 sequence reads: CASSQQGGSTDTQYF. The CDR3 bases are TGTGCCAGCAGCCAACAGGGGGGGAGCACAGATACGCAGTATTTT.

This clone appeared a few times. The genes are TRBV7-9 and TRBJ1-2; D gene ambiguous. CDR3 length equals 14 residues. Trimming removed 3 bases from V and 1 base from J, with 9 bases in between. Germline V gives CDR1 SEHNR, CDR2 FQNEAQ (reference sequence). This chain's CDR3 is CASSFWTVNYGYTF. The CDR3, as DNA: TGTGCCAGCAGCTTCTGGACTGTTAACTATGGCTACACCTTC.

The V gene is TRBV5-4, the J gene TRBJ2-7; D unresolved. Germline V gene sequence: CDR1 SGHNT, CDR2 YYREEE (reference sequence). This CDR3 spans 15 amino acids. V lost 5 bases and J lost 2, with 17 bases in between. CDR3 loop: CASSSDIGVAYEQYF. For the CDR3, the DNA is TGTGCCAGCAGTTCCGACATAGGAGTCGCCTACGAGCAGTACTTC.

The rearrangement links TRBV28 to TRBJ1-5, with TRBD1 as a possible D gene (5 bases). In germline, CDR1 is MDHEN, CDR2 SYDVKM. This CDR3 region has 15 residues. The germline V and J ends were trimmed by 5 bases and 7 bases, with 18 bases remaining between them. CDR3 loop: CASSRRGEAYQPQHF. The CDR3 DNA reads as TGTGCCAGCAGTAGGAGGGGTGAAGCGTACCAGCCCCAGCATTTT. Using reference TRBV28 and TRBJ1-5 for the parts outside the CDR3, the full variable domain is DVKVTQSSRYLVKRTGEKVFLECVQDMDHENMFWYRQDPGLGLRLIYFSYDVKMKEKGDIPEGYSVSREKKERFSLILESASTNQTSMYLCASSRRGEAYQPQHFGDGTRLSIL.

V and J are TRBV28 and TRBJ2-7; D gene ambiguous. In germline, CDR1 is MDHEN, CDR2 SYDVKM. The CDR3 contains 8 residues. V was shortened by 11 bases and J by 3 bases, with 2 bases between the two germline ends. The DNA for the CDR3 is TGTGCCGACTACGAGCAGTACTTC. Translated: CADYEQYF.

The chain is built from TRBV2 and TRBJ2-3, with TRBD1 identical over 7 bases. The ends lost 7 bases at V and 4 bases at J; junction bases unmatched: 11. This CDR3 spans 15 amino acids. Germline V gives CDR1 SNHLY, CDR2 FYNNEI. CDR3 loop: CASTLGTVRADTQYF. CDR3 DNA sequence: TGTGCCAGCACCTTAGGGACAGTACGCGCAGATACGCAGTATTTT.

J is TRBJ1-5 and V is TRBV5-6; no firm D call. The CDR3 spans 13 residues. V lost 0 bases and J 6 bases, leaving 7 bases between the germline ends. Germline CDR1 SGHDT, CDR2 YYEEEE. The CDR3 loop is CASSLASSQPQHF. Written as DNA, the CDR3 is TGTGCCAGCAGCTTGGCCTCGAGTCAGCCCCAGCATTTT.

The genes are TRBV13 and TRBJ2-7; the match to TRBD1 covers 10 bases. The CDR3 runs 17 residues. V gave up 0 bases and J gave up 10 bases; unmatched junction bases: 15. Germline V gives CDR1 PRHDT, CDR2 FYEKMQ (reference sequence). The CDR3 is CASSLGLAGTGASVQYF. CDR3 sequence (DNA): TGTGCCAGCAGCTTAGGCCTCGCCGGGACAGGGGCCTCTGTACAGTACTTC.

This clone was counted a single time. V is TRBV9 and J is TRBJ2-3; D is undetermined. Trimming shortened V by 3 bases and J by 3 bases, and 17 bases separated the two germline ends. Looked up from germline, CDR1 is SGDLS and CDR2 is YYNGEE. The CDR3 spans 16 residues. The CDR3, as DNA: TGTGCCAGCAGCGCCCCCGGAGAGCGTTTGACAGATACGCAGTATTTT. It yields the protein CASSAPGERLTDTQYF.